This T cell receptor (beta chain) was identified during a study of blood T cell repertoires in COVID-19. Germline V CDR1 and CDR2: MNHEY, SMNVEV (reference sequence). CDR3 length: 18 residues. Trimming at V came to 6 bases and at J to 5 bases, leaving 16 bases not matched to a gene. Clones were sequenced by immunoSEQ multiplex PCR, and TCRdb holds only the in-frame ones, with some missing. The profile shows hundreds of thousands of clones, about 91% of them singletons. This chain joins TRBV27 and TRBJ1-6; 7 bases match TRBD1. Sequenced sample: peripheral blood. The clonotype was recovered from a woman aged 45 to 65 with COVID-19, enrolled during active disease. CDR3 nucleotides: TGTGCCAGCAGCTCTTATTGGCCCGGGACAGTCGATAATTCACCCCTCCACTTT. Translated, it gives CASSSYWPGTVDNSPLHF.